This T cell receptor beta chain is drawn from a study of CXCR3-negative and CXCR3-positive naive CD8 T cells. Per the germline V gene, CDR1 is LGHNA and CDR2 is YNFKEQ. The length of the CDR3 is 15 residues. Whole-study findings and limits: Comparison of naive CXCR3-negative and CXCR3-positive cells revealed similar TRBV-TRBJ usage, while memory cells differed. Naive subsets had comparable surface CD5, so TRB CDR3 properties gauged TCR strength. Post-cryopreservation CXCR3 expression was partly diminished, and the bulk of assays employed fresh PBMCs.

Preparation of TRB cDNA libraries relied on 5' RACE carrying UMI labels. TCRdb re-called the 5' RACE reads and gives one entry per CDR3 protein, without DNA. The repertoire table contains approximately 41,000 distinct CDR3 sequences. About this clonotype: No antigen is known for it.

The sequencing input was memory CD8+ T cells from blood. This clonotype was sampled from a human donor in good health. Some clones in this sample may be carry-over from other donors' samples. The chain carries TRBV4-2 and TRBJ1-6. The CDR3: CASSQDPAGNSPLHF.